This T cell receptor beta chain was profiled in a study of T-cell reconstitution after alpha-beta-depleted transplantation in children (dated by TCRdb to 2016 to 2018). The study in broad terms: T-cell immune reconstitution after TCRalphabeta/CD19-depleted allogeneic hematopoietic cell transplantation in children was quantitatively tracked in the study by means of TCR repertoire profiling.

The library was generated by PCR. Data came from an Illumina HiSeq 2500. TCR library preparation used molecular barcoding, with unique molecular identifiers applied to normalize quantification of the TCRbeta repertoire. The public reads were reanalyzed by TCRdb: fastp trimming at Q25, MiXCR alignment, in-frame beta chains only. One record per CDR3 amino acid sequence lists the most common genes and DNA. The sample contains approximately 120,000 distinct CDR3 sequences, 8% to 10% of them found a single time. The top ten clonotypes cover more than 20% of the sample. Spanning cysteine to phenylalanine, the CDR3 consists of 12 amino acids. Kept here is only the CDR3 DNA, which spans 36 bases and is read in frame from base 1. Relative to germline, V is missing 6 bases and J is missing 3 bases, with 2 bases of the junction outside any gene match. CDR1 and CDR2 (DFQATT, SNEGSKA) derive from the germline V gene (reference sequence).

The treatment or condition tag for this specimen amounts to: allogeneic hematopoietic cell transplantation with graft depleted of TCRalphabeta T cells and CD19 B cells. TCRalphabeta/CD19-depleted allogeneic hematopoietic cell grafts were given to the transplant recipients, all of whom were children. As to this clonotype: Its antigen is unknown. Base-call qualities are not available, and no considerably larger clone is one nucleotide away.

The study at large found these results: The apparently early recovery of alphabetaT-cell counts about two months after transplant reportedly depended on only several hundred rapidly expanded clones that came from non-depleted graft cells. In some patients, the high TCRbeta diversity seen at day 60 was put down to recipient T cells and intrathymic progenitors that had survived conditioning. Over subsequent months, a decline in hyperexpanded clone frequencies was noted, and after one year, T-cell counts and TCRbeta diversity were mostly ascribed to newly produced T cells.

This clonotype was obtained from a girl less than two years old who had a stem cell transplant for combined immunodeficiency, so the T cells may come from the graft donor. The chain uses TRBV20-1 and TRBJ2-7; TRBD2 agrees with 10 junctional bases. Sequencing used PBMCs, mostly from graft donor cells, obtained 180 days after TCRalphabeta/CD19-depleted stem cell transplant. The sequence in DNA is TGCAGTGCAGTAGCGGGAGGCTACGAGCAGTACTTC. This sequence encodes CSAVAGGYEQYF.